The 14 T cell receptor beta chains below come from one sample, sequenced in a study of immune characterization of retroperitoneal liposarcoma. MiXCR, run by TCRdb on the PCR reads, gives a single entry per CDR3 protein. Here the sample spans some 10,000 distinct CDR3 sequences, under 35% being singletons. Material for sequencing was tumor tissue. These receptor sequences come from a female donor with retroperitoneal liposarcoma.

Only a few counts were recorded for this clonotype. The chain employs TRBV7-8 and TRBJ2-1, with 8 positions matching TRBD2. V dropped 4 bases and J dropped 10; count of bases not matched to a gene: 12. CDR1 and CDR2 from the germline V gene are SGHVS and FQNEAQ. This CDR3 has 15 residues. The CDR3 DNA sequence: TGTGCCAGCAGCTGGGCCTTCGGGAGGGCCTACGAGCAGTTCTTC. Amino acid sequence: CASSWAFGRAYEQFF.

This clonotype occurred many times. The gene calls are TRBV6-1 and TRBJ2-6; D unresolved. Germline V gene data show CDR1 as MNHNS and CDR2 as SASEGT. The CDR3 is 15 residues long. The V end was cut by 8 bases, the J end by 0 bases, with 11 bases between. The CDR3 spells CASVWSISGANVLTF. CDR3 DNA sequence: TGTGCCAGCGTGTGGAGTATCTCTGGGGCCAACGTCCTGACTTTC.

This clonotype has just a few counts. The chain uses TRBV7-9 and TRBJ2-1; 10 bases fit TRBD2. V was pared by 6 bases and J by 6 bases, with 5 bases of the junction left unmatched. From germline, CDR1 is SEHNR and CDR2 FQNEAQ (reference sequence). The CDR3 totals 14 residues. CDR3 residues: CASSPSGSGNEQFF. In DNA form, the CDR3 reads TGTGCCAGCAGTCCTAGCGGGAGTGGCAATGAGCAGTTCTTC.

CDR3 nucleotide sequence: TGTGCCAGCAGCCGTAGACCGGGACAGGGGGCTTCTGAGCAGTTCTTC. It is translated as CASSRRPGQGASEQFF. This sequence joins TRBV7-2 and TRBJ2-1, with 12 nucleotides matching TRBD1. Germline values: CDR1 SGHTA, CDR2 FQGNSA. The CDR3 spans 16 residues. V was pared by 5 bases and J by 9 bases, with 11 bases of the junction left unmatched.

The chain joins TRBV10-1 to TRBJ2-7, with 7 bases matching TRBD2. The J call could be wrong; TRBJ2-1 is a better fit for the DNA end. The CDR3 is made up of 16 amino acids. CDR1 and CDR2 from the germline V gene are WNHNN and SYGVQD (reference sequence). CDR3 DNA: TGCGCCAGCAGTGCCTTTTCGACGGGAGGTAGCAATGAGCAGTTCTTC. This codes for CASSAFSTGGSNEQFF.

The sample holds many counts of this clonotype. The chain uses TRBV11-2 and TRBJ2-7; TRBD1 matches 7 bases. This CDR3 has 15 residues. V lost 3 bases, J lost 0 bases, and 5 bases stayed unmatched. Per germline, CDR1 SGHAT and CDR2 FQNNGV. DNA of the CDR3: TGTGCCAGCAGCTTTTCGACAGGGAGCTCCTACGAGCAGTACTTC. Translation: CASSFSTGSSYEQYF.

This clonotype was counted between two and nine times. The chain is built from TRBV11-2 and TRBJ2-4; TRBD1 agrees at 8 bases. J was trimmed by 5 bases and V by 2 bases; bases with no gene match: 8. The CDR3 is made up of 16 amino acids. The germline gives CDR1 SGHAT, CDR2 FQNNGV. CDR3 DNA sequence: TGTGCCAGCAGCTTAAGGACAGGGCTGGGCGAAAACATTCAGTACTTC. Encoded protein: CASSLRTGLGENIQYF.

This clonotype has a count of ten or more. V usage is TRBV12-3 or TRBV12-4 and J usage is TRBJ2-2, with 7 bases that match TRBD1. The CDR3 sequence is 15 residues long. The V and J ends lost 5 bases and 7 bases, in that order; junction bases with no gene match: 10. The CDR3 is CASSELQGQFGELFF. In DNA form, the CDR3 reads TGTGCCAGCAGTGAGTTACAGGGACAGTTCGGGGAGCTGTTTTTT.

The chain combines TRBV10-3 with TRBJ2-4; D is possibly TRBD2 (5 bases). CDR1 ENHRY and CDR2 SYGVKD come from the germline V gene. The ends were cut back, 5 bases at V and 7 bases at J, with 12 bases in the middle. The CDR3 length is 13 residues. As DNA, the CDR3 is TGTGCCATCAGTTTTGCAGGCGGGAACATTCAGTACTTC. It specifies CAISFAGGNIQYF.

The CDR3 region is CASRGGSNGYTF. The CDR3 nucleotides read TGTGCCAGCAGGGGTGGATCAAATGGCTACACCTTC. V and J are TRBV6-8 and TRBJ1-2; D is undetermined. CDR3 length: 12 residues. V was cut by 6 bases and J by 6 bases, with 11 bases left in between. Germline V gene data show CDR1 as MNHGY and CDR2 as SAAAGT.

This clonotype is a singleton in its sample. The gene calls are TRBV6-6 and TRBJ2-5, with D maybe TRBD1 (6 bases). The better agreement between TRBJ2-1 and the DNA end casts doubt on the J call. This CDR3 spans 16 amino acids. In germline, CDR1 is MNHNY, CDR2 SVGAGI (reference sequence). CDR3 residues: CASSYSGTIPYNEQFF. The CDR3 DNA sequence: TGTGCCAGCAGTTACTCGGGGACAATACCATACAATGAGCAGTTCTTC.

Points on this clonotype: A read error is possible here, since a much larger clone lies one base away. The chain employs TRBV7-2 and TRBJ2-1, with 7 bases that match TRBD2. The J segment lost 9 bases and the V segment lost 3 bases, leaving 11 bases of the junction unmatched. Germline V lookup: CDR1 SGHTA, CDR2 FQGNSA. CDR3 length: 15 residues. As DNA, the CDR3 is TGTGCCAGCAGCTTCGGGACTAACGGTATATCTGAGCAGTTCTTC. Protein: CASSFGTNGISEQFF.

Relative to its sample, this clonotype is medium-sized. V usage is TRBV6-1 and J usage is TRBJ2-1, with 8 positions matching TRBD1. The CDR3 totals 13 residues. V gave up 6 bases and J gave up 10 bases; unmatched junction bases: 8. Germline loops: CDR1 MNHNS, CDR2 SASEGT. CDR3 nucleotides: TGTGCCAGCAGCCCCCTCGACAGGGGCGAGCAGTTCTTC. It encodes CASSPLDRGEQFF.

This chain links TRBV12-3 or TRBV12-4 with TRBJ1-2; 10 positions agree with TRBD1. After removal of 6 bases from V and 8 bases from J, the junction contained 9 bases not matched to a gene. The CDR3 runs to 14 residues. CDR3 bases: TGTGCCAGCAGCACCCGGACAGGGGGAGGCGGCTACACCTTC. Its translation: CASSTRTGGGGYTF.